The 25 T cell receptor beta chains listed next were all sequenced from one sample in a study of molecular identifiers for immune sequencing clone quantification. TCRdb processed the PCR reads anew with MiXCR; each CDR3 protein has one entry. This sample has 300,000 to 350,000 distinct CDR3 sequences, with over 20% found just once. The sample taken for sequencing was naive CD8+ T cells from blood, with Jurkat cell RNA spiked in. Regarding subset: FACS-sorted CD8+CD4-CCR7+CD45RA+ naive T cells. These receptors were obtained from a human donor in good health. Some libraries in this study had Jurkat cell RNA spiked in.

This clonotype was picked up many times. V is TRBV6-1 and J is TRBJ2-6; tentatively, D is TRBD1 (6 bases). Germline-derived CDR1 and CDR2 are MNHNS and SASEGT. V was shortened by 7 bases and J by 3 bases, with 13 bases between the two germline ends. The CDR3 has 15 amino acids. The CDR3 DNA reads as TGTGCCAGCACCTGGACAGTGTTTGGGGCCAACGTCCTGACTTTC. This translates into CASTWTVFGANVLTF.

This clonotype came up many times. The V and J genes are TRBV20-1 and TRBJ2-7; the match to TRBD1 covers 8 bases. With 3 bases clipped from V and 5 bases from J, the junction kept 9 bases outside the gene matches. The V gene's germline CDR1 is DFQATT and CDR2 SNEGSKA (reference sequence). The CDR3 is 14 residues long. The CDR3 DNA follows: TGCAGTGCTAGGTGGCAGGGGGCGAAGAACGAGCAGTACTTC. Amino acid sequence: CSARWQGAKNEQYF.

This clonotype was found a few times. This rearrangement joins TRBV11-2 to TRBJ2-1; 8 bases match TRBD2. V dropped 5 bases and J dropped 7; count of bases not matched to a gene: 13. The CDR3 sequence is 16 residues long. The germline V gene has CDR1 SGHAT and CDR2 FQNNGV. The CDR3 DNA sequence: TGTGCCAGCAGCCCAGAGCGGGGGACTGAAACTAATGAGCAGTTCTTC. Translation: CASSPERGTETNEQFF.

As regards this clonotype: This may be a read error, as it is one base from a much larger clone. The chain has TRBV19 and TRBJ1-5, with unresolved D. The CDR3 runs to 15 residues. CDR1 and CDR2 (germline): LNHDA, SQIVND (reference sequence). V lost 5 bases and J lost 0, with 11 bases in between. This CDR3 reads CASSVLGDSNQPQHF. In DNA, the CDR3 is TGTGCCAGTAGTGTCCTCGGGGATAGCAATCAGCCCCAGCATTTT.

This clonotype was seen ten or more times. The genes are TRBV12-3 or TRBV12-4 and TRBJ2-5; D is perhaps TRBD1 or TRBD2 (5 bases each). The CDR3 totals 14 residues. Trimming removed 7 bases at V and 2 bases at J, with 14 bases between. The CDR3 DNA follows: TGTGCCAGCAACCCCGAGGGGCAGCAAGAGACCCAGTACTTC. As protein: CASNPEGQQETQYF.

This clonotype was recorded many times. Relative to the germline gene, one junction end is altered; a read error may explain this. The chain carries TRBV7-7 and TRBJ2-5; D is perhaps TRBD2 (5 bases). This CDR3 is built from 15 residues. Germline CDR1 and CDR2: SSHAT and FNYEAQ (reference sequence). The CDR3 is CASSLTPDRGETQYF. The CDR3 region has the DNA TGTGCTAGCAGTCTAACCCCGGACCGGGGAGAGACCCAGTACTTC.

A remark on this clonotype: A much larger clone differs by one base, so this may be a read error. The gene calls are TRBV7-9 and TRBJ2-7; the D gene could be TRBD1 or TRBD2 (5 bases each). V was clipped by 5 bases and J by 3 bases, with 20 bases between them. The CDR3 loop spans 16 amino acids. Germline lookup yields CDR1 SEHNR and CDR2 FQNEAQ (reference sequence). In DNA form, the CDR3 reads TGTGCCAGCAGCAGCGTCGGGGACCGAGGGTTCTACGAGCAGTACTTC. It encodes CASSSVGDRGFYEQYF.

This clonotype was recorded at least ten times. The chain employs TRBV13 and TRBJ2-1; no definite D call. Trimming pared 2 bases from V and 2 bases from J, leaving 10 bases between. The germline gives CDR1 PRHDT, CDR2 FYEKMQ (reference sequence). The CDR3 runs to 15 residues. The CDR3 reads CASSLNGGTYNEQFF. The DNA for the CDR3 is TGTGCCAGCAGCTTAAACGGCGGAACCTACAATGAGCAGTTCTTC.

The V and J genes are TRBV20-1 and TRBJ2-5; TRBD1 is a possible D gene (6 bases). Trimming pared 6 bases from V and 4 bases from J, leaving 21 bases between. Germline CDR1 reads DFQATT; CDR2 reads SNEGSKA (reference sequence). The CDR3 has 15 residues. This CDR3 is CSAPSRQASGETQYF. CDR3 DNA sequence: TGCAGTGCCCCATCCCGACAGGCGTCGGGAGAGACCCAGTACTTC.

This clonotype was observed at least ten times. V is TRBV20-1 and J is TRBJ1-1; D is possibly TRBD1 (6 bases). The germline V gene has CDR1 DFQATT and CDR2 SNEGSKA (reference sequence). The CDR3 consists of 13 residues. The V and J ends lost 6 bases and 0 bases respectively, with 11 bases between them. This CDR3 reads CSAGDRLNTEAFF. The CDR3 nucleotides are TGCAGTGCCGGAGACAGGCTGAACACTGAAGCTTTCTTT.

This clonotype has at least ten counts. The gene calls are TRBV14 and TRBJ2-3; TRBD1 aligns across 7 bases. The CDR3 sequence is 14 residues long. CDR1 is SGHDN and CDR2 is FVKESK in the germline V gene. After removal of 4 bases from V and 6 bases from J, the junction contained 7 bases not matched to a gene. Here the CDR3 reads CASSPWTGWDTQYF. CDR3 bases: TGTGCCAGCAGCCCCTGGACAGGTTGGGATACGCAGTATTTT. The full variable domain, with the rest looked up from reference TRBV14 and TRBJ2-3, is EAGVTQFPSHSVIEKGQTVTLRCDPISGHDNLYWYRRVMGKEIKFLLHFVKESKQDESGMPNNRFLAERTGGTYSTLKVQPAELEDSGVYFCASSPWTGWDTQYFGPGTRLTVL.

This clonotype has at least ten counts. The chain couples TRBV6-5 to TRBJ1-4; 9 bases are a match to TRBD1. Germline loops: CDR1 MNHEY, CDR2 SVGAGI. V trimming: 4 bases; J trimming: 8 bases; junction bases outside the gene matches: 5. The length of the CDR3 is 14 residues. The CDR3 loop is CASSWTGEDEKLFF. The CDR3 nucleotides are TGTGCCAGCAGTTGGACAGGGGAAGACGAAAAACTGTTTTTT.

This clonotype was found many times. This sequence joins TRBV29-1 and TRBJ2-7; D is perhaps TRBD1 (6 bases). Between the trimmed V and J ends, which lost 2 bases and 2 bases, there was a span of 16 bases. The germline CDR1 and CDR2 sequences are SQVTM and ANQGSEA. This CDR3 contains 15 residues. The CDR3 DNA reads as TGCAGCGTTGAAACCGGGACACACGGAGCCTACGAGCAGTACTTC. This encodes CSVETGTHGAYEQYF.

The table lists this clonotype with many counts. The chain recombines TRBV29-1 with TRBJ1-1, with D hard to call. Germline assignment: CDR1 SQVTM and CDR2 ANQGSEA. The CDR3 consists of 13 residues. Trimming shortened V by 4 bases and J by 1 base, and 10 bases separated the two germline ends. The CDR3: CSVVMPTNTEAFF. The CDR3 DNA follows: TGCAGCGTTGTGATGCCGACGAACACTGAAGCTTTCTTT.

On this clonotype itself: A much larger clone is a single base away; this may be a read error. The chain employs TRBV7-9 and TRBJ2-7, with D possibly matching TRBD1 (6 bases). Germline V gene data show CDR1 as SEHNR and CDR2 as FQNEAQ (reference sequence). This CDR3 is built from 13 residues. CDR3 coding DNA: TGTGCCAGCAGCTTAGCACAGGGCCACGAGCGGTACTTC. Translating it yields CASSLAQGHERYF.

CDR3 region: CADEEDPEDTQYF. CDR3 sequence (DNA): TGTGCGGACGAGGAGGACCCCGAGGATACGCAGTATTTT. J is TRBJ2-3 and V is TRBV5-4, with a weak D call TRBD2 (5 bases). The CDR3 has 13 amino acids. CDR1 and CDR2 (germline): SGHNT, YYREEE (reference sequence).

This clonotype was counted many times. This chain links TRBV20-1 with TRBJ2-3; D unresolved. V gave up 4 bases and J gave up 0 bases, with 14 bases separating them. The CDR3 is made up of 15 amino acids. Per germline, CDR1 DFQATT and CDR2 SNEGSKA (reference sequence). CDR3 DNA sequence: TGCAGTGCTAACGAGTACGGTGCTAGCACAGATACGCAGTATTTT. Translating it yields CSANEYGASTDTQYF.

The chain combines TRBV7-6 with TRBJ2-1; 11 nucleotides align to TRBD2. Looked up from germline, CDR1 is SGHVS and CDR2 is FNYEAQ. CDR3 size: 15 residues. Losses at the gene ends were 5 bases for V and 7 bases for J; bases not matched to a gene: 7. CDR3: CASSPVLAGANEQFF. CDR3 coding DNA: TGTGCCAGCAGCCCAGTACTAGCGGGAGCGAATGAGCAGTTCTTC.

A remark on this clonotype: A much larger clone lies a single base off, so this may be a read error. Because it lacks the conserved phenylalanine or tryptophan at the end, this CDR3 is likely a read error. The rearrangement uses TRBV6-5 and TRBJ2-2; no firm D call. The CDR3 covers 13 residues. V dropped 0 bases and J dropped 6 bases, with 5 bases sitting between them. Germline assignment: CDR1 MNHEY and CDR2 SVGAGI. Here the CDR3 reads CASSYSSPGELFC. Written as DNA, the CDR3 is TGTGCCAGCAGTTACTCGAGCCCCGGGGAGCTGTTTTGT.

The CDR3 region is CASSAEGSLYEQYF. CDR3 bases: TGTGCCAGCAGCGCCGAGGGCAGCCTCTACGAGCAGTACTTC. This chain joins TRBV9 and TRBJ2-7, with D possibly TRBD2 on 5 matching bases. Germline V gives CDR1 SGDLS, CDR2 YYNGEE. CDR3 length equals 14 residues. Trimming removed 3 bases at V and 3 bases at J, with 13 bases between.

The chain recombines TRBV11-2 with TRBJ2-3; 11 bases map to TRBD1. The CDR3 covers 15 residues. V trimming: 6 bases; J trimming: 3 bases; junction bases outside the gene matches: 5. In germline, CDR1 is SGHAT, CDR2 FQNNGV. The CDR3 sequence: CASRHRDRGTDTQYF. Written as DNA, the CDR3 is TGTGCCAGCAGACACCGGGACAGGGGGACAGATACGCAGTATTTT.

This clonotype has at least ten counts. The rearrangement links TRBV30 to TRBJ2-1; D gene ambiguous. The CDR3 extends over 12 amino acids. Trimming cost V 0 bases and J 8 bases, with 8 bases left between them. Germline assignment: CDR1 GTSNPN and CDR2 SVGIG (reference sequence). The CDR3 loop reads CAWSVLNDEQFF. In nucleotides, the CDR3 is TGTGCCTGGAGTGTACTGAACGATGAGCAGTTCTTC.

The gene calls are TRBV4-1 and TRBJ2-3; maybe TRBD1 (5 bases). CDR1 MGHRA and CDR2 YSYEKL come from the germline V gene. Trimming removed 1 base at V and 4 bases at J, with 9 bases between. This CDR3 has 14 amino acids. In nucleotides, the CDR3 is TGCGCCAGCAGCCAAGGGCTAGGGGCAGATACGCAGTATTTT. This codes for CASSQGLGADTQYF.

This clonotype has just a few counts. This clone may be a read error of a much larger clone one base away. V and J are TRBV5-6 and TRBJ1-5; D possibly corresponds to TRBD1 (5 bases). CDR1 SGHDT and CDR2 YYEEEE come from the germline V gene. V lost 4 bases and J lost 7, with 21 bases in between. CDR3 size: 16 residues. CDR3 bases: TGTGCCAGCAGCACTGCTGGGACGGATAATCCCCAGCCCCAGCATTTT. This sequence encodes CASSTAGTDNPQPQHF.

This clonotype has at least ten counts. J is TRBJ2-3 and V is TRBV7-9; D is undetermined. Germline CDR1 and CDR2: SEHNR and FQNEAQ (reference sequence). Trimming removed 5 bases from V and 5 bases from J, with 5 bases in between. The CDR3 sequence is 11 residues long. The CDR3 nucleotides are TGTGCCAGCAGCCGACTAGATACGCAGTATTTT. This translates into CASSRLDTQYF. Variable domain in full (rest from reference TRBV7-9 and TRBJ2-3): DTGVSQNPRHKITKRGQNVTFRCDPISEHNRLYWYRQTLGQGPEFLTYFQNEAQLEKSRLLSDRFSAERPKGSFSTLEIQRTEQGDSAMYLCASSRLDTQYFGPGTRLTVL.